This T cell receptor (beta chain) was sequenced in a study of shared clonotypes between healthy human individuals. Overall study results and limits: Non-shared clonotypes showed lower generation probabilities than clonotypes common to all four donors.

Profiled with immunoSEQ multiplex PCR; TCRdb holds only in-frame clones, not every one. The sample lists 95,000 to 120,000 clones, around 71% occurring once. Comment on this clone: What it recognizes is unknown.

The CDR3 sequence is 15 residues long. After removal of 6 bases from V and 0 bases from J, the junction contained 5 bases not matched to a gene. The V gene's germline CDR1 is MNHEY and CDR2 SMNVEV (reference sequence). This clonotype was sampled from a woman aged 30 to 39 in good health. The chain employs TRBV27 and TRBJ2-3; 8 positions match TRBD2. Sequencing input: memory CD8+ T cells sorted from blood. Subset reported: CD45RO+ cells pooled with CCR7-negative TemRA cells. The CDR3 loop is CASSPAGASTDTQYF. CDR3 nucleotide sequence: TGTGCCAGCAGCCCAGCGGGAGCTAGCACAGATACGCAGTATTTT.